Below are 27 T cell receptor beta chains sequenced from a single sample in a study of OX40 agonist ivuxolimab in advanced cancers. Profiled with immunoSEQ multiplex PCR; TCRdb holds only in-frame clones, not every one. The sample holds 50,000 to 65,000 clones, 80% to 90% seen once. Here the sequenced sample was CD4+ or CD8+ T cells sorted from blood, taken in a trial of the OX40 agonist ivuxolimab. These receptors came from an adult with an advanced solid tumor such as melanoma, head and neck, liver or kidney cancer.

V is TRBV6-1 and J is TRBJ2-5; 12 bases match TRBD1. This CDR3 is 14 amino acids long. The germline gives CDR1 MNHNS, CDR2 SASEGT. V trimming: 7 bases; J trimming: 5 bases; junction bases outside the gene matches: 5. The CDR3 nucleotides read TGTGCCAGCAACCGGGACAGGGGGCGGGAGACCCAGTACTTC. Translating gives CASNRDRGRETQYF.

V is TRBV2 and J is TRBJ2-7; 10 nucleotides agree with TRBD1. The ends lost 8 bases at V and 4 bases at J; junction bases unmatched: 11. The CDR3 length is 15 residues. Per the germline V gene, CDR1 is SNHLY and CDR2 is FYNNEI. CDR3 sequence (DNA): TGTGCCAGCTTATCCCCCCGGACAGGGGGGTACGAGCAGTACTTC. Amino acids: CASLSPRTGGYEQYF.

The genes are TRBV2 and TRBJ1-6; no clear D. Germline lookup yields CDR1 SNHLY and CDR2 FYNNEI. The CDR3 covers 14 residues. V lost 2 bases and J lost 5, with 7 bases in between. The CDR3 loop is CASSELPDNSPLHF. The CDR3, as DNA: TGTGCCAGCAGTGAATTACCAGATAATTCACCCCTCCACTTT.

This CDR3 reads CAISDPGTGETEAFF. The CDR3 nucleotides are TGTGCCATCAGTGACCCAGGGACAGGGGAAACTGAAGCTTTCTTT. This sequence joins TRBV10-3 and TRBJ1-1, with 10 bases aligning to TRBD1. The germline CDR1 and CDR2 sequences are ENHRY and SYGVKD. This CDR3 is built from 15 residues. Germline trimming cut 3 bases from V and 5 bases from J; bases unmatched to any gene: 6.

The chain has TRBV5-1 and TRBJ2-2; TRBD2 might be the D (6 bases). V was shortened by 6 bases and J by 2 bases, with 14 bases between the two germline ends. This CDR3 is built from 15 residues. Germline CDR1 SGHRS, CDR2 YFSETQ. CDR3 sequence: CASKGRDGNTGELFF. The CDR3 DNA follows: TGCGCCAGCAAGGGGCGGGACGGTAACACCGGGGAGCTGTTTTTT.

This clone was seen only once. V is TRBV2 and J is TRBJ2-5; TRBD2 might be the D (6 bases). Germline V gene data show CDR1 as SNHLY and CDR2 as FYNNEI. This CDR3 contains 13 residues. V gave up 5 bases and J gave up 4 bases, with 11 bases separating them. The CDR3: CASSFIGGETQYF. CDR3 nucleotides: TGTGCCAGCAGTTTCATCGGGGGAGAGACCCAGTACTTC.

The CDR3 is CASSLNGGTVDEQYF. CDR3 DNA: TGTGCCAGCAGTTTGAACGGCGGGACTGTTGACGAGCAGTACTTC. The chain recombines TRBV7-3 with TRBJ2-7; D perhaps matches TRBD2 (6 bases). V was shortened by 6 bases and J by 5 bases, with 20 bases between the two germline ends. The length of the CDR3 is 15 residues. Germline V CDR1 and CDR2: SGHTA, FQGTGA.

This chain's CDR3 is CASSEQVSGNTIYF. The DNA for the CDR3 is TGTGCCAGCAGTGAACAGGTATCTGGAAACACCATATATTTT. This chain uses TRBV6-1 with TRBJ1-3; D is undetermined. V shed 2 bases and J shed 1 base, with 6 bases lying between them. The germline CDR1 and CDR2 sequences are MNHNS and SASEGT. The CDR3 is made up of 14 amino acids.

The chain has TRBV18 and TRBJ2-1; TRBD2 matches 7 bases. The germline CDR1 and CDR2 sequences are KGHSH and LQKENI. There are 14 residues in the CDR3. With 6 bases clipped from V and 6 bases from J, the junction kept 8 bases outside the gene matches. The CDR3 here is CASSPRTGGNEQFF. The CDR3 coding sequence is TGTGCCAGCTCTCCTCGGACGGGGGGCAATGAGCAGTTCTTC.

V usage is TRBV10-3 and J usage is TRBJ2-7, with D unclear. V shed 3 bases and J shed 0 bases, with 12 bases lying between them. The CDR3 covers 15 residues. Germline V gene lookup returns CDR1 ENHRY and CDR2 SYGVKD. The CDR3, as DNA: TGTGCCATCAGTGATCCGTCCCTGAGCTCCTACGAGCAGTACTTC. Residues: CAISDPSLSSYEQYF.

This rearrangement joins TRBV4-1 to TRBJ2-2; D is unresolved. The CDR3 covers 17 residues. CDR1 MGHRA and CDR2 YSYEKL come from the germline V gene. V lost 3 bases to trimming and J lost 2 bases, with 16 bases between them. CDR3 coding DNA: TGCGCCAGCAGCCACACTGGGGTCCGATCTAACACCGGGGAGCTGTTTTTT. Its translation is CASSHTGVRSNTGELFF.

This chain uses TRBV19 with TRBJ1-5; D perhaps matches TRBD1 (5 bases). CDR3 length: 14 residues. Trimming shortened V by 1 base and J by 6 bases, and 10 bases separated the two germline ends. Germline values: CDR1 LNHDA, CDR2 SQIVND (reference sequence). The CDR3 nucleotides are TGTGCCAGTAGTATAGTCTCAGGGCCTCAGCCCCAGCATTTT. It translates to CASSIVSGPQPQHF.

The V and J genes are TRBV7-3 and TRBJ1-1; no clear D. Trimming shortened V by 3 bases and J by 3 bases, and 8 bases separated the two germline ends. The CDR3 covers 13 residues. The germline gives CDR1 SGHTA, CDR2 FQGTGA. CDR3: CASSLQEDTEAFF. CDR3 nucleotide sequence: TGTGCCAGCAGCTTGCAGGAAGACACTGAAGCTTTCTTT.

J is TRBJ2-7 and V is TRBV11-2; perhaps TRBD1 as D (5 bases). The CDR3 extends over 15 amino acids. Trimming stripped 0 bases from V and 4 bases from J, with 13 bases between. Germline-derived CDR1 and CDR2 are SGHAT and FQNNGV. CDR3: CASSLEPGYVYEQYF. CDR3 DNA sequence: TGTGCCAGCAGCTTAGAGCCAGGGTATGTTTACGAGCAGTACTTC.

V and J are TRBV15 and TRBJ2-1; 11 bases line up with TRBD1. The V gene's germline CDR1 is LNHNV and CDR2 YYDKDF (reference sequence). The CDR3 loop spans 16 amino acids. J was trimmed by 9 bases and V by 3 bases; bases with no gene match: 10. The CDR3 DNA sequence: TGTGCCACCAGCAGTTACCGGGACAGGGGGTCGCGTGAGCAGTTCTTC. Amino acid sequence: CATSSYRDRGSREQFF.

This clone was observed a handful of times. This sequence joins TRBV25-1 and TRBJ1-2, with D unclear. V was clipped by 1 base and J by 4 bases, with 7 bases between them. Germline CDR1 and CDR2: MGHDK and SYGVNS. The CDR3 runs to 13 residues. CDR3 nucleotides: TGTGCCAGCAGTGAATCCGAGGTCTATGGCTACACCTTC. Its protein is CASSESEVYGYTF.

The chain uses TRBV14 and TRBJ2-7; D unclear. Per the germline V gene, CDR1 is SGHDN and CDR2 is FVKESK. The CDR3 loop spans 12 amino acids. Trimming cost V 4 bases and J 4 bases, with 8 bases left between them. CDR3 bases: TGTGCCAGCAGCCCTTCCAAATACGAGCAGTACTTC. Its protein product is CASSPSKYEQYF.

The chain joins TRBV6-5 to TRBJ2-7, with 13 nucleotides matching TRBD2. Germline V lookup: CDR1 MNHEY, CDR2 SVGAGI. There are 15 residues in the CDR3. The trim removed 4 bases at V and 6 bases at J, leaving 6 bases unmatched. The DNA for the CDR3 is TGTGCCAGCAGTTTACTAGGACTAGCGGGAGCCGAGCAGTACTTC. It encodes CASSLLGLAGAEQYF.

This clone was observed a single time. The CDR3 DNA is TGCAGTGCTTTGGGGGCAGAGACCCAGTACTTC. Its translation is CSALGAETQYF. This chain joins TRBV20-1 and TRBJ2-5; D is possibly TRBD1 (6 bases). This CDR3 has 11 residues. CDR1 and CDR2 (germline): DFQATT, SNEGSKA (reference sequence). The germline V and J ends were trimmed by 5 bases and 4 bases, with 8 bases remaining between them.

The chain couples TRBV7-9 to TRBJ2-1; 9 bases are shared with TRBD1. The V and J ends lost 4 bases and 7 bases, in that order; junction bases with no gene match: 5. The CDR3 contains 14 residues. The germline CDR1 and CDR2 sequences are SEHNR and FQNEAQ (reference sequence). The CDR3 loop is CASSSAGTGNEQFF. CDR3 nucleotides: TGTGCCAGCAGCTCGGCCGGGACAGGGAATGAGCAGTTCTTC.

V gene TRBV28 combines with J gene TRBJ2-6, with 7 bases matching TRBD1. CDR1 is MDHEN, CDR2 SYDVKM, per germline. The CDR3 contains 15 residues. V lost 6 bases, J lost 1 base, and 3 bases stayed unmatched. Written as DNA, the CDR3 is TGTGCCAGCAGCAGGGACAGTTCTGGGGCCAACGTCCTGACTTTC. Its protein is CASSRDSSGANVLTF.

CDR3 bases: TGCAGCGTTAAACACGGACCGAACACCGGGGAGCTGTTTTTT. Translation gives CSVKHGPNTGELFF. The chain has TRBV29-1 and TRBJ2-2; D gene unclear. With 5 bases removed from V and 0 bases from J, the gap between germline ends came to 10 bases. The CDR3 extends over 14 amino acids. The germline CDR1 and CDR2 sequences are SQVTM and ANQGSEA.

The chain employs TRBV2 and TRBJ1-2; 7 nucleotides align to TRBD1. V lost 6 bases to trimming and J lost 4 bases; unmatched junction nucleotides: 11. CDR3 length: 15 amino acids. Germline V CDR1 and CDR2: SNHLY, FYNNEI. The CDR3 nucleotides are TGTGCCAGCAGGCCGAACCGACAGGGAGGCTATGGCTACACCTTC. Amino acid sequence: CASRPNRQGGYGYTF.

The rearrangement links TRBV2 to TRBJ1-5; 8 bases match TRBD1. Trimming removed 6 bases from V and 2 bases from J; junction bases left unmatched: 0. The CDR3 covers 13 residues. Germline CDR1 and CDR2: SNHLY and FYNNEI. The CDR3 DNA is TGTGCCAGCAGGACAGGGGGCAATCAGCCCCAGCATTTT. Amino acid sequence: CASRTGGNQPQHF.

The rearrangement joins TRBV30 to TRBJ2-4, with 8 bases lining up with TRBD1. From germline, CDR1 is GTSNPN and CDR2 SVGIG (reference sequence). The junction had 2 bases not matched to a gene; V was cut back by 3 bases and J by 7 bases. The CDR3 length is 12 residues. The CDR3 protein is CAWSRTGNIQYF. CDR3 coding DNA: TGTGCCTGGAGCCGGACAGGGAACATTCAGTACTTC.

The count of this clone is one. The rearrangement links TRBV14 to TRBJ1-2; unclear D gene. Germline V gene data show CDR1 as SGHDN and CDR2 as FVKESK. V shed 3 bases and J shed 0 bases, with 11 bases lying between them. There are 15 residues in the CDR3. CDR3 residues: CASSQQIETNYGYTF. The CDR3 nucleotides are TGTGCCAGCAGCCAGCAAATTGAAACTAACTATGGCTACACCTTC.

The genes are TRBV6-4 and TRBJ1-3, with a tentative D call TRBD1 (5 bases). The CDR3 consists of 14 residues. Germline CDR1 and CDR2: MRHNA and SNTAGT. V was clipped by 6 bases and J by 3 bases, with 12 bases between them. The CDR3 DNA follows: TGTGCCAGCAGGAATACAGGATGTGGAAACACCATATATTTT. It encodes CASRNTGCGNTIYF.